These 12 T cell receptor beta chains came from one sample sequenced in a study of T cells in Graves' hyperthyroidism and ophthalmopathy. The CDR3 regions of TCR beta were amplified from RNA transcripts. A first-round RT-PCR of the TCR CDR3 used the HTBI primer set. TCRdb recomputed calls from the multiplex PCR reads with MiXCR, one row per CDR3 protein. The sample comprises about 620,000 distinct CDR3 sequences, around 15% of which are singletons, and 3.8% rests with the top ten. Sequencing was carried out using blood. These receptors were taken from a woman aged 25 to 45 with Graves' hyperthyroidism.

This clonotype was counted many times. V usage is TRBV11-3 and J usage is TRBJ2-1; unclear D gene. CDR3 length: 15 amino acids. Germline CDR1 and CDR2: SGHNT and YENEEA. V was clipped by 0 bases and J by 9 bases, with 15 bases between them. The CDR3 spells CASSLDGDSFGEQFF. DNA of the CDR3: TGTGCCAGCAGCTTAGATGGGGATAGCTTCGGTGAGCAGTTCTTC.

This clonotype was seen a few times. CDR3 loop: CASSWGSEFSGNTIYF. The CDR3 nucleotides are TGTGCCAGCAGTTGGGGCAGTGAATTCTCTGGAAACACCATATATTTT. V is TRBV28 and J is TRBJ1-3, with a possible D match to TRBD1 (5 bases). The CDR3 length is 16 residues. Germline CDR1 is MDHEN and CDR2 is SYDVKM. Trimming left V 4 bases short and J 0 bases short, with 13 bases between. The whole variable domain, filled in from reference TRBV28 and TRBJ1-3, reads DVKVTQSSRYLVKRTGEKVFLECVQDMDHENMFWYRQDPGLGLRLIYFSYDVKMKEKGDIPEGYSVSREKKERFSLILESASTNQTSMYLCASSWGSEFSGNTIYFGEGSWLTVV.

This chain joins TRBV5-1 and TRBJ2-3; 9 nucleotides align to TRBD2. This CDR3 contains 14 residues. Germline V lookup: CDR1 SGHRS, CDR2 YFSETQ. The ends lost 4 bases at V and 2 bases at J; junction bases unmatched: 2. CDR3 residues: CASSQRGDTDTQYF. CDR3 sequence (DNA): TGCGCCAGCAGCCAGCGGGGGGACACAGATACGCAGTATTTT. Complete variable domain (other parts from reference TRBV5-1 and TRBJ2-3): KAGVTQTPRYLIKTRGQQVTLSCSPISGHRSVSWYQQTPGQGLQFLFEYFSETQRNKGNFPGRFSGRQFSNSRSEMNVSTLELGDSALYLCASSQRGDTDTQYFGPGTRLTVL.

This clonotype was recorded once. The rearrangement uses TRBV5-4 and TRBJ2-1; D remains ambiguous. The V end lost 2 bases, the J end lost 6 bases, and 12 bases lay between the germline ends. Looked up from germline, CDR1 is SGHNT and CDR2 is YYREEE (reference sequence). The CDR3 is 14 residues long. The chain's CDR3 is CASSFGGDSNEQFF. The CDR3 region has the DNA TGTGCCAGCAGCTTTGGTGGAGACTCCAATGAGCAGTTCTTC. Looking up the rest from reference TRBV5-4 and TRBJ2-1 gives the full variable domain: ETGVTQSPTHLIKTRGQQVTLRCSSQSGHNTVSWYQQALGQGPQFIFQYYREEENGRGNFPPRFSGLQFPNYSSELNVNALELDDSALYLCASSFGGDSNEQFFGPGTRLTVL.

This clonotype was seen repeatedly, ten times or more. Here the CDR3 DNA reads TGCGCCAGCAACTACGCGGGGAACACTGAAGCTTTCTTT. Protein: CASNYAGNTEAFF. The chain is built from TRBV5-1 and TRBJ1-1; D is unresolved. Trimming removed 6 bases at V and 1 base at J, with 10 bases between. Germline V gene lookup returns CDR1 SGHRS and CDR2 YFSETQ. The length of the CDR3 is 13 residues. The variable domain in full, with the rest retrieved from reference TRBV5-1 and TRBJ1-1, is KAGVTQTPRYLIKTRGQQVTLSCSPISGHRSVSWYQQTPGQGLQFLFEYFSETQRNKGNFPGRFSGRQFSNSRSEMNVSTLELGDSALYLCASNYAGNTEAFFGQGTRLTVV.

The rearrangement uses TRBV28 and TRBJ1-3; D not resolved. Germline V gene lookup returns CDR1 MDHEN and CDR2 SYDVKM. Trimming took 5 bases from V and 2 from J, leaving 10 bases between them. This CDR3 is built from 14 residues. CDR3 amino acids: CASSSPIPGNTIYF. DNA of the CDR3: TGTGCCAGCAGTAGTCCCATCCCTGGAAACACCATATATTTT.

This clonotype was counted between two and nine times. The chain is built from TRBV30 and TRBJ1-5; D ambiguous. This CDR3 contains 14 residues. The germline V gene encodes CDR1 GTSNPN and CDR2 SVGIG (reference sequence). The V end was cut by 0 bases, the J end by 9 bases, with 15 bases between. The DNA for the CDR3 is TGTGCCTGGAGTGTAGATGGGGAAATGGGGCCCCAGCATTTT. This translates into CAWSVDGEMGPQHF.

This clonotype has ten or more counts. The CDR3 region has the DNA TGTGCCAGCAGTGATTGGGCGGCTAGCACAGATACGCAGTATTTT. Residues: CASSDWAASTDTQYF. The rearrangement links TRBV2 to TRBJ2-3; D is uncertain. V was clipped by 3 bases and J by 0 bases, with 10 bases between them. CDR3 length equals 15 residues. Germline lookup yields CDR1 SNHLY and CDR2 FYNNEI.

Many counts were recorded for this clonotype. This chain uses TRBV7-8 with TRBJ2-2, with TRBD2 matching over 8 bases. V was pared by 5 bases and J by 2 bases, with 19 bases of the junction left unmatched. The CDR3 has 20 residues. Germline V gene lookup returns CDR1 SGHVS and CDR2 FQNEAQ. The CDR3 is CASSQVRWGSGMVNTGELFF. In DNA form, the CDR3 reads TGTGCCAGCAGCCAAGTCAGGTGGGGTAGCGGGATGGTCAACACCGGGGAGCTGTTTTTT.

This clonotype occurred many times. This chain uses TRBV5-1 with TRBJ2-1; TRBD2 agrees at 13 bases. After removal of 3 bases from V and 5 bases from J, the junction contained 8 bases not matched to a gene. Germline values: CDR1 SGHRS, CDR2 YFSETQ. The CDR3 contains 17 residues. The CDR3 DNA reads TGCGCCAGCAGCTCGCTACCCGGGACTAGCGGGAACAATGAGCAGTTCTTC. It yields the protein CASSSLPGTSGNNEQFF.

Worth noting for this clonotype: A junction end diverges from the germline sequence, so it may reflect a read error. The chain uses TRBV28 and TRBJ1-6; D remains ambiguous. Germline CDR1 MDHEN, CDR2 SYDVKM. CDR3 length equals 16 residues. CDR3 protein: CASSPRDYSNNSPLHF. In nucleotides, the CDR3 is TGTGCCAGCAGTCCTAGGGATTACTCCAATAATTCACCCCTCCACTTT.

This clonotype was picked up many times. The gene calls are TRBV7-3 and TRBJ2-1; D unresolved. Germline lookup yields CDR1 SGHTA and CDR2 FQGTGA. CDR3 length equals 15 residues. Trimming removed 0 bases at V and 2 bases at J, with 8 bases between. CDR3 region: CASSLTGNPYNEQFF. For the CDR3, the DNA is TGTGCCAGCAGCTTAACAGGGAATCCCTACAATGAGCAGTTCTTC.